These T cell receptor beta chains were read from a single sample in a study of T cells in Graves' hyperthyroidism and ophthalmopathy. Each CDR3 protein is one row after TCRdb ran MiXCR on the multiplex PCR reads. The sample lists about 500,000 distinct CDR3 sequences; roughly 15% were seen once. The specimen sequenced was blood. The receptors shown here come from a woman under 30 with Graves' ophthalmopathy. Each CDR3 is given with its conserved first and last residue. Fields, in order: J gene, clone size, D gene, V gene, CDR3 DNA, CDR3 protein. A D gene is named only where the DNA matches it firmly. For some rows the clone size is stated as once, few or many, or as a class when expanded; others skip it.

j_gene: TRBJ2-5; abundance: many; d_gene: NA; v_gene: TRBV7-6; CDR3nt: TGTGCCAGCAGCTTAGTCCAGCGGGAGACCCAGTACTTC; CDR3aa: CASSLVQRETQYF
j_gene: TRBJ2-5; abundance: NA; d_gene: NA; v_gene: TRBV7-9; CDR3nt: TGTGCCAGCAGCCTGACCCCGCAAGAGACCCAGTACTTC; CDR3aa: CASSLTPQETQYF
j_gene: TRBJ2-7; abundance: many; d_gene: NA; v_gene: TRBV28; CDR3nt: TGTGCCAGCAGCCTTCAGTTCGAGCAGTACTTC; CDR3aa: CASSLQFEQYF
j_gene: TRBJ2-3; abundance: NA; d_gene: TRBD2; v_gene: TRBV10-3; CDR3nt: TGTGCCATCAGTGATAAATTCGCTAGCGGCCTTAAGCCAGATACGCAGTATTTT; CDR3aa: CAISDKFASGLKPDTQYF
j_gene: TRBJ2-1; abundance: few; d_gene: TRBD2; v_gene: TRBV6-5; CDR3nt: TGTGCCAGCAGTTACTCCTTACTAGCGGAAGGGGGCAATGAGCAGTTCTTC; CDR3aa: CASSYSLLAEGGNEQFF
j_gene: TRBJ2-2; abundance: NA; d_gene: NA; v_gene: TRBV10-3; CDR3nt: TGTGCCATCGGTCCCGGGAGCCCCGGGGAGCTGTTTTTT; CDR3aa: CAIGPGSPGELFF
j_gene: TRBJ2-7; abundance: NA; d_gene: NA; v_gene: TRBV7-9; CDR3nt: TGTGCCAGCAGCTTCTCCCAGGGCTACGAGCAGTACTTC; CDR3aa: CASSFSQGYEQYF
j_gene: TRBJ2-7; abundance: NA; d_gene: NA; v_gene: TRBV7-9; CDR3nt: TGTGCCAGCAGACATAACACCTACGAGCAGTACTTC; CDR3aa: CASRHNTYEQYF
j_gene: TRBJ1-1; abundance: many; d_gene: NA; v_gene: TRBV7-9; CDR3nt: TGTGCCAGCAGTTCACACGGTGAAGCTTTCTTT; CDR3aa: CASSSHGEAFF
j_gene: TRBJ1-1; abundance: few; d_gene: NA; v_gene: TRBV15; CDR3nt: TGTGCCACCAGCAGAGGATGGGGGACTGAAGCTTTCTTT; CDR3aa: CATSRGWGTEAFF
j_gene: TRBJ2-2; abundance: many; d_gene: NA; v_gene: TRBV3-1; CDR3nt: TGTGCCAGCAGCACTCGACAGGACTACACCGGGGAGCTGTTTTTT; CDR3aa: CASSTRQDYTGELFF
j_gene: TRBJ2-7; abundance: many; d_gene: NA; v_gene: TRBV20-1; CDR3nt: TGCAGTGCTAGATCCTTAGATAGCGGTGGCTACGAGCAGTACTTC; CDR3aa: CSARSLDSGGYEQYF
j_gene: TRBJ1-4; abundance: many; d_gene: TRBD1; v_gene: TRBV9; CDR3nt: TGTGCCAGCAGCCCCCGGACAGGGGGGGAGGAAAAACTGTTTTTT; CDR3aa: CASSPRTGGEEKLFF
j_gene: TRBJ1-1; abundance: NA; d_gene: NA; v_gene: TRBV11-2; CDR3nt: TGTGCCAGCAGCCCCACTCGTGAAGCTTTCTTT; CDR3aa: CASSPTREAFF
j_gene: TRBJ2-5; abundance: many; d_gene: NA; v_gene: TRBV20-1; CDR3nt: TGCAGTGCCCCAGCATGGGGGAGGCCCCAAGAGACCCAGTACTTC; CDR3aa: CSAPAWGRPQETQYF
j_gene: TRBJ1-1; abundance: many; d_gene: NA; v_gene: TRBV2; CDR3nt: TGTGCCAGCAGGTTTGAACAGGGTTACAACACTGAAGCTTTCTTT; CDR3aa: CASRFEQGYNTEAFF
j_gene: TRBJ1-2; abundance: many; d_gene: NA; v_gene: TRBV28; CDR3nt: TGTGCCAGCAGTCGCAACTATGGCTACACCTTC; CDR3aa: CASSRNYGYTF
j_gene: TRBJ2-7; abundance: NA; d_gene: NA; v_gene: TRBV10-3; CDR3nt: TGTGCCATCAGTGAGTCGTTGGCGGGAGGACAGGGGCAGTACTTC; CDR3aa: CAISESLAGGQGQYF
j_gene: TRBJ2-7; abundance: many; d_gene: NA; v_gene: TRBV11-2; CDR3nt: TGTGCCAGCAGCCCCGTTCGCGACGAGCAGTACTTC; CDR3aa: CASSPVRDEQYF
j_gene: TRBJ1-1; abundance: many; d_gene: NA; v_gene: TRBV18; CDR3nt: TGTGCCAGCTCACCCGGTCCTATGAACACTGAAGCTTTCTTT; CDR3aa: CASSPGPMNTEAFF
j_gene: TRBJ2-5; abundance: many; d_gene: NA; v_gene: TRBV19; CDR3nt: TGTGCCAGTAGTGGGCAGAACCAAGAGACCCAGTACTTC; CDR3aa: CASSGQNQETQYF
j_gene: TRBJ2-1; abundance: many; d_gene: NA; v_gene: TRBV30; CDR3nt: TGTGCCTGGAATACTGACTCCCAGTTCTACAATGAGCAGTTCTTC; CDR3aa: CAWNTDSQFYNEQFF
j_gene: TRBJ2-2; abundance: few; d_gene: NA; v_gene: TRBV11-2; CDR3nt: TGTGCCAGCAGCTTAACTTTCTCCGGGGAGCTGTTTTTT; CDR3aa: CASSLTFSGELFF
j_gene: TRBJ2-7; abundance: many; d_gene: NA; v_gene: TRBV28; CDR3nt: TGTGCCAGCAGTATCCGGGGGCTATACGAGCAGTACTTC; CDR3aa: CASSIRGLYEQYF
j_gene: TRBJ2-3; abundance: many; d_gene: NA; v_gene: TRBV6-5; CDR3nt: TGTGCCAGCAGTTACATAAGTGGCGATACGCAGTATTTT; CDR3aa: CASSYISGDTQYF
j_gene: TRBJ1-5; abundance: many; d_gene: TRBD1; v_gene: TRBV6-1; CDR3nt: TGTGCCAGCAGTCTGTTTGGGACAGGGGGGACTAATCAGCCCCAGCATTTT; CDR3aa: CASSLFGTGGTNQPQHF
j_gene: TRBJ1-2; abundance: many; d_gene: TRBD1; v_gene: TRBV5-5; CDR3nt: TGTGCCAGCAGCTTGGGGGACAGGACCTATGGCTACACCTTC; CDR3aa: CASSLGDRTYGYTF
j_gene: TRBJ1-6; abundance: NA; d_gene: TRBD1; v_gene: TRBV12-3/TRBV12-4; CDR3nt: TGTGCCAGCAAACCGGGACAGAAAAATTCACCCCTCCACTTT; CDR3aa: CASKPGQKNSPLHF
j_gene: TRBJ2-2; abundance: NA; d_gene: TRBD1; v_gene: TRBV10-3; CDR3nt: TGTGCCATCAAGCGACAGGGGACCGGGGAGCTGTTTTTT; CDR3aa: CAIKRQGTGELFF
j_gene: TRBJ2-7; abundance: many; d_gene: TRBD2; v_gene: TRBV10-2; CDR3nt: TGCGCCAGCAGACTAGCGGGGGCCTCCTACGAGCAGTACTTC; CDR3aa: CASRLAGASYEQYF
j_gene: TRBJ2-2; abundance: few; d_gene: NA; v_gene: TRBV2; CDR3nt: TGTGCCAGGCAGGGTTCATGGACCGGGGAGCTGTTTTTT; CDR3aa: CARQGSWTGELFF
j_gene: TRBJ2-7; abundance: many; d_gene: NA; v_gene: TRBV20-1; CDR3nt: TGCAGTGCTAGAGTTAGCGGAAACTACGAGCAGTACTTC; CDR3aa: CSARVSGNYEQYF
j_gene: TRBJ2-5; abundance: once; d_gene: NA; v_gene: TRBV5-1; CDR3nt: TGCGCCAGCAGACCTCGAGGCGTGCGGCTCCAAGAGACCCAGTACTTC; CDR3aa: CASRPRGVRLQETQYF
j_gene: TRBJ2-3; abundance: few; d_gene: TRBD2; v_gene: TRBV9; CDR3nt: TGTGCCAGCAGCGCCCGGGGGGACCCATCAGATACGCAGTATTTT; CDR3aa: CASSARGDPSDTQYF
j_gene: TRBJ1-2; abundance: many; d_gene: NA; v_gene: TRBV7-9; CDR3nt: TGTGCCAGCAGCTCACACCTGGAGGAGTTGGTCCATGGCTACACCTTC; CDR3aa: CASSSHLEELVHGYTF
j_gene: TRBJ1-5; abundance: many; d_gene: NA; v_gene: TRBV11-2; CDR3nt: TGTGCCAGCAGCTCCACGGACGATCAGCCCCAGCATTTT; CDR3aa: CASSSTDDQPQHF
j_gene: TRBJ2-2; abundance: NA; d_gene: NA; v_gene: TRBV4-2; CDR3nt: TGTGCCAGCAGCCAACAGGTCGGAGCTTACCCTGGGGCGAACACCGGGGAGCTGTTTTTT; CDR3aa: CASSQQVGAYPGANTGELFF
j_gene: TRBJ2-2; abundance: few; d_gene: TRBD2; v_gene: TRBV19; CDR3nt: TGTGCCAGTAGTATAGGTCTAGCGGGAGGAATGGCCGGGGAGCTGTTTTTT; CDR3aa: CASSIGLAGGMAGELFF
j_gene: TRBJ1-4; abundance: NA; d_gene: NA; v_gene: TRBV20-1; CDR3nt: TGCAGTGCTTCCTCCGGGCAGGGAATATTTGAAAAACTGTTTTTT; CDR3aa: CSASSGQGIFEKLFF
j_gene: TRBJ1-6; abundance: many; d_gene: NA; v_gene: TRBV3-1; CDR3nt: TGTGCCAGCAGTCCCAGGGGCTATAATTCACCCCTCCACTTT; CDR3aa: CASSPRGYNSPLHF
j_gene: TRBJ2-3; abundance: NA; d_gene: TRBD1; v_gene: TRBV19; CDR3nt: TGTGCCAGTAGTATGGTTCCCGGGACAGCGGACATGAATACGCAGTATTTT; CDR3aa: CASSMVPGTADMNTQYF
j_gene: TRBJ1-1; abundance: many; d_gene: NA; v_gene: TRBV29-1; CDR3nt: TGCAGCGTTGTTGGGCAGGGCACTGAAGCTTTCTTT; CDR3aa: CSVVGQGTEAFF
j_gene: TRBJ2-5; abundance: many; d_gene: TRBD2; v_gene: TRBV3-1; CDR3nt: TGTGCCAGCAGCCCCCACGACGTGAGCGGGGGTAGAGAGACCCAGTACTTC; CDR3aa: CASSPHDVSGGRETQYF
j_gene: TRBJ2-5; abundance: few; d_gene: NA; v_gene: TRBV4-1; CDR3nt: TGCGCCAGCAGCCAAGATGTACGCCAGCAAGAGACCCAGTACTTC; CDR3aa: CASSQDVRQQETQYF
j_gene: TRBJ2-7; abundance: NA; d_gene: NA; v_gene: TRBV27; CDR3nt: TGTGCCAGCAGTTTTTTAACAGGGCACGAGCAGTACTTC; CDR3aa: CASSFLTGHEQYF
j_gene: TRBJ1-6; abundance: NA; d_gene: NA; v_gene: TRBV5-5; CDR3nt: TGTGCCAGCAGCTTGTGGGAAGGGAATTCACCCCTCCACTTT; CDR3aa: CASSLWEGNSPLHF